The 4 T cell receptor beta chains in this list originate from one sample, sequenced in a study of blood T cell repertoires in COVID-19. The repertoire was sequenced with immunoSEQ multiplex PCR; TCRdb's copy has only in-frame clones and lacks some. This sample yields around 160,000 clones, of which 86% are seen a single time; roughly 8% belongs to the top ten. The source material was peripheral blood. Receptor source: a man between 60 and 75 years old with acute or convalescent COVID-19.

The CDR3 DNA reads as TGTGCCAGCAGCCCCGGGACTAGCCGGACCAATGAGCAGTTCTTC. Its protein product is CASSPGTSRTNEQFF. The chain carries TRBV7-9 and TRBJ2-1; 9 nucleotides agree with TRBD2. Trimming removed 5 bases from V and 6 bases from J; junction bases left unmatched: 8. CDR1 is SEHNR and CDR2 is FQNEAQ in the germline V gene (reference sequence). CDR3 length: 15 amino acids.

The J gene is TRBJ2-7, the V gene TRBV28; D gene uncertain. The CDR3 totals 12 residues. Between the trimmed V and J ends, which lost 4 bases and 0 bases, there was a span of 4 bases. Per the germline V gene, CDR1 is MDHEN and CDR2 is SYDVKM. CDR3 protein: CASSSSSYEQYF. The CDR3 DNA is TGTGCCAGCAGTTCTAGCTCCTACGAGCAGTACTTC.

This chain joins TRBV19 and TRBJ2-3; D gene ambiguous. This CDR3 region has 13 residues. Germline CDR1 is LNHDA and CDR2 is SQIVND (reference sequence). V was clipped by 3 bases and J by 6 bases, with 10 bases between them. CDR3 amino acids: CASSIRIRDTQYF. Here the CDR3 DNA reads TGTGCCAGTAGTATCCGAATACGGGATACGCAGTATTTT. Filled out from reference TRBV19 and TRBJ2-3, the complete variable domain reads DGGITQSPKYLFRKEGQNVTLSCEQNLNHDAMYWYRQDPGQGLRLIYYSQIVNDFQKGDIAEGYSVSREKKESFPLTVTSAQKNPTAFYLCASSIRIRDTQYFGPGTRLTVL.

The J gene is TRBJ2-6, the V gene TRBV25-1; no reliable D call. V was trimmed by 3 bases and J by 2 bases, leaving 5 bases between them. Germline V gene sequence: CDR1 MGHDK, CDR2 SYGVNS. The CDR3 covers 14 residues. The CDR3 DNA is TGTGCCAGCAGTGAGTTCGCTGGGGCCAACGTCCTGACTTTC. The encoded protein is CASSEFAGANVLTF. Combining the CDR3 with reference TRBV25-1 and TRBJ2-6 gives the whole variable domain EADIYQTPRYLVIGTGKKITLECSQTMGHDKMYWYQQDPGMELHLIHYSYGVNSTEKGDLSSESTVSRIRTEHFPLTLESARPSHTSQYLCASSEFAGANVLTFGAGSRLTVL.